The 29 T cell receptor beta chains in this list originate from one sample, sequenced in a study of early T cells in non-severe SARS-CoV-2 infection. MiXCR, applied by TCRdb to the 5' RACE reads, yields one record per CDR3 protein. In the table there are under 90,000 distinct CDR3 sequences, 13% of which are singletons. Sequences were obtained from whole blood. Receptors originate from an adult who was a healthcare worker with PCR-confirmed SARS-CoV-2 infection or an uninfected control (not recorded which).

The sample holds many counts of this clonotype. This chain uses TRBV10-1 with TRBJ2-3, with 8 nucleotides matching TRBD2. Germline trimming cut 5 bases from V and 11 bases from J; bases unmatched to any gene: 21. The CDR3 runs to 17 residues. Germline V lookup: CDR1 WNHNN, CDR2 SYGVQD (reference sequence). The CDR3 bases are TGCGCCAGCAGTCCCACAGCGGAGCGGGAGCGCTCCGAAGGGCAGTATTTT. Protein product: CASSPTAERERSEGQYF.

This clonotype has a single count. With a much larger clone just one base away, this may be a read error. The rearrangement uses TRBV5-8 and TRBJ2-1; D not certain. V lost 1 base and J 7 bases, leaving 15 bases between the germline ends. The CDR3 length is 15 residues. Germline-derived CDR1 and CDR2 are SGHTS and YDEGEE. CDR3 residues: CASSLMTWEGNEQFF. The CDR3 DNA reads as TGTGCCAGCAGCTTGATGACATGGGAAGGGAATGAGCAGTTCTTC.

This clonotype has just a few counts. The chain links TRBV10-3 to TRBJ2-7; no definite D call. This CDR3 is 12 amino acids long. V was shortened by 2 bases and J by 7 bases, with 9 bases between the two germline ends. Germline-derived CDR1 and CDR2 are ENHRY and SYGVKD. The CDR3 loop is CAISEPSLEQYF. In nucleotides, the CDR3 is TGTGCCATCAGTGAGCCTTCCCTAGAGCAGTACTTC.

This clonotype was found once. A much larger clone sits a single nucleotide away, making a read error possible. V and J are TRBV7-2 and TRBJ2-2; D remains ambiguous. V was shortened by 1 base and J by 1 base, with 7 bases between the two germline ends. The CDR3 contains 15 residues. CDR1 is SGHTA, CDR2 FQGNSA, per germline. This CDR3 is CASSLVGMNTGELFF. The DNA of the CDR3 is TGTGCCAGCAGCTTAGTGGGGATGAACACCGGGGAGCTGTTTTTT.

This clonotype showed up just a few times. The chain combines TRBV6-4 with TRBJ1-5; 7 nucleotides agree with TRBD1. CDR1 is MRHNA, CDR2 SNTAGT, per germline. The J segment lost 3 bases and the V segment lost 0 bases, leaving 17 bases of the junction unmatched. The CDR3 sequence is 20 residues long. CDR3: CASSDSRRQGVEFHNQPQHF. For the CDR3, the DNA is TGTGCCAGCAGTGACTCGCGGCGGCAGGGGGTTGAATTTCACAATCAGCCCCAGCATTTT.

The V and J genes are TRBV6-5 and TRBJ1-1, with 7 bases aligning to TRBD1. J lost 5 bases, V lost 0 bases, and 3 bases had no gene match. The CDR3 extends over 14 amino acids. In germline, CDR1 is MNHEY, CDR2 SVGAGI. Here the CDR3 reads CASSYSEGATEAFF. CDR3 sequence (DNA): TGTGCCAGCAGTTACTCAGAGGGGGCAACTGAAGCTTTCTTT.

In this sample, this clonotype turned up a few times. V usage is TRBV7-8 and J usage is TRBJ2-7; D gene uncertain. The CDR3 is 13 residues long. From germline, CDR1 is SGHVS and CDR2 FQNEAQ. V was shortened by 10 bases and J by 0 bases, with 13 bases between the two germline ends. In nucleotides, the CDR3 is TGTGCCACCCAAAGGCTGATCTCCTACGAGCAGTACTTC. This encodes CATQRLISYEQYF.

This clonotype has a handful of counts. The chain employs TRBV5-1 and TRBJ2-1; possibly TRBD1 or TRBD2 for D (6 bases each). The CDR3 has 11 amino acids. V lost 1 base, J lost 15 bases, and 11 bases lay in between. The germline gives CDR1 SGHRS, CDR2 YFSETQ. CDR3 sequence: CASSLRGASFF. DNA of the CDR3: TGCGCCAGCAGCTTGAGGGGGGCGTCGTTCTTC.

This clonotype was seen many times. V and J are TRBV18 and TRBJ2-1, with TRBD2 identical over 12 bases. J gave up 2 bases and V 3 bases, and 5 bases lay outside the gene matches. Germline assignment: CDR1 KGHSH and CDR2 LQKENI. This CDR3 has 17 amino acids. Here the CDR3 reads CASSPPGLAGTYNEQFF. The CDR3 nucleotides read TGTGCCAGCTCACCTCCGGGACTAGCGGGTACCTACAATGAGCAGTTCTTC.

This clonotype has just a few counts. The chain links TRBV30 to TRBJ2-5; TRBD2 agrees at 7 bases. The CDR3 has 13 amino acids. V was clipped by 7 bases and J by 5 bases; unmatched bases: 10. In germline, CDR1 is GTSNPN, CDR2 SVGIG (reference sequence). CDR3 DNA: TGTGCCTTGACTAGCTCCGTATTCGAGACCCAGTACTTC. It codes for CALTSSVFETQYF.

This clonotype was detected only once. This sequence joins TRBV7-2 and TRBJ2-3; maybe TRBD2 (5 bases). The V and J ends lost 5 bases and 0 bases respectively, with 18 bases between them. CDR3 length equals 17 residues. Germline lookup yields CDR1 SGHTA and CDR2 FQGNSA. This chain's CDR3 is CASSQSPRSVSTDTQYF. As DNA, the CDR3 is TGTGCCAGCAGCCAGTCCCCCCGTAGCGTGAGCACAGATACGCAGTATTTT.

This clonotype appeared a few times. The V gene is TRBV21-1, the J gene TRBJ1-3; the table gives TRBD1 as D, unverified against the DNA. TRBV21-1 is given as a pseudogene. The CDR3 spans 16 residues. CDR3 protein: CASSEKQGSRGNTIYF. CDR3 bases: TGTGCCAGCAGCGAAAAGCAGGGGTCTAGAGGAAACACCATATATTTT.

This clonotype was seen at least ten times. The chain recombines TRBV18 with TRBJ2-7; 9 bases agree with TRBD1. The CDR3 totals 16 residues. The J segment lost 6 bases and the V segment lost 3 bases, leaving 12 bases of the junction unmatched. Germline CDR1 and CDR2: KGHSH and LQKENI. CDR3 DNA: TGTGCCAGCTCACCGTCCGACAGGGGGGGTTATGGCGAGCAGTACTTC. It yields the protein CASSPSDRGGYGEQYF.

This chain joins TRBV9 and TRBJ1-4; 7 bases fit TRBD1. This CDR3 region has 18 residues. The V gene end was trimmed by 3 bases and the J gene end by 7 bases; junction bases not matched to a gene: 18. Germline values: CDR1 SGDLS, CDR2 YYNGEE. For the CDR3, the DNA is TGTGCCAGCAGCGGAAAACCTTCTAGGGACAGCGGTGGTGAAAAACTGTTTTTT. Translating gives CASSGKPSRDSGGEKLFF. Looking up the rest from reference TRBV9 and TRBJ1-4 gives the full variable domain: DSGVTQTPKHLITATGQRVTLRCSPRSGDLSVYWYQQSLDQGLQFLIQYYNGEERAKGNILERFSAQQFPDLHSELNLSSLELGDSALYFCASSGKPSRDSGGEKLFFGSGTQLSVL.

CDR3 bases: TGTGCCAGCAGCATGGGACTAGCGGGAGTCTACGAGCAGTACTTC. It specifies CASSMGLAGVYEQYF. The chain recombines TRBV9 with TRBJ2-7; 14 nucleotides line up with TRBD2. V shed 4 bases, J shed 3 bases, and the junction held 3 bases outside the gene matches. The CDR3 length is 15 residues. Germline V gene data show CDR1 as SGDLS and CDR2 as YYNGEE.

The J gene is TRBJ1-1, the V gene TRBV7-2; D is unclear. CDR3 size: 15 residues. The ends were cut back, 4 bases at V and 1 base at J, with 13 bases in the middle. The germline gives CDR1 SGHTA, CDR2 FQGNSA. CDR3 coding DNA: TGTGCCAGCAGCTCAGAGGAGGATGGGAACACTGAAGCTTTCTTT. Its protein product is CASSSEEDGNTEAFF.

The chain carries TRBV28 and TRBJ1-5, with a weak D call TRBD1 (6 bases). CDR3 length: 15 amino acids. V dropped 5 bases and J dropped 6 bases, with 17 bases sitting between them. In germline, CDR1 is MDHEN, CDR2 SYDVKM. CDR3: CASSPGHPGGQPQHF. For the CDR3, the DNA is TGTGCCAGCAGTCCGGGACACCCTGGGGGTCAGCCCCAGCATTTT.

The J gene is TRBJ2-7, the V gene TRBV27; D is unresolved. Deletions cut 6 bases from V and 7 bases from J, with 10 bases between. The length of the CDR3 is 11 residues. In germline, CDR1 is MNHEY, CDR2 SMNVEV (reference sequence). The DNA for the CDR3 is TGTGCCAGCAGCCACCTGAGGGAGCAGTACTTC. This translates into CASSHLREQYF.

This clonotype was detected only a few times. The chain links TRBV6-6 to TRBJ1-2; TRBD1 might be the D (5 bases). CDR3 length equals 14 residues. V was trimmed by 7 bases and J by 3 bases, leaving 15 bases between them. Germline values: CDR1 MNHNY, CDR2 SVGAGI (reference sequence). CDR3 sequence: CASTPGRRDYGYTF. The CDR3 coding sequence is TGTGCCAGCACCCCAGGGCGGAGGGACTATGGCTACACCTTC.

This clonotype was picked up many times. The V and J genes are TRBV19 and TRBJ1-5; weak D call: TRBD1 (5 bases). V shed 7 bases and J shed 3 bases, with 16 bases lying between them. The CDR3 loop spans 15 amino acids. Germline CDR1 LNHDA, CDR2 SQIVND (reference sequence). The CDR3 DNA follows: TGTGCCAGTACCCTGGGGCGGGCCTACAATCAGCCCCAGCATTTT. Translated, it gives CASTLGRAYNQPQHF.

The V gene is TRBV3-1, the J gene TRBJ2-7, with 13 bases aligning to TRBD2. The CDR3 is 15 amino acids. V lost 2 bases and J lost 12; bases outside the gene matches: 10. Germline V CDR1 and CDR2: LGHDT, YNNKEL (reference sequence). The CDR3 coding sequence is TGTGCCAGCAGCCAAATCGGGACTAGCGGGACCGTAAGGTACTTC. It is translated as CASSQIGTSGTVRYF.

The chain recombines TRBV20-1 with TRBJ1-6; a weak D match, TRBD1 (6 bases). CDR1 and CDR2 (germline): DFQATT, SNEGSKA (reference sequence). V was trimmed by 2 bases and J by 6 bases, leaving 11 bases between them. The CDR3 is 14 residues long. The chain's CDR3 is CSARRTASNSPLHF. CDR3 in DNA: TGCAGTGCTAGACGGACAGCCAGTAATTCACCCCTCCACTTT.

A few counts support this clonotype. CDR3 protein: CASSPTGTPKLASEQYF. Here the CDR3 DNA reads TGTGCCAGCAGTCCCACTGGGACGCCAAAATTAGCGTCTGAGCAGTACTTC. This chain links TRBV28 with TRBJ2-7; D may match TRBD1 or TRBD2 (5 bases each). Germline-derived CDR1 and CDR2 are MDHEN and SYDVKM. V lost 5 bases and J lost 7, with 27 bases in between. The CDR3 extends over 17 amino acids.

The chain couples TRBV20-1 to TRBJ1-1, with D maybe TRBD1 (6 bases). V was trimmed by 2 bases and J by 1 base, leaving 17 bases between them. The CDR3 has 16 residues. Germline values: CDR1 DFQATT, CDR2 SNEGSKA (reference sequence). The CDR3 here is CSARSDTQTGNTEAFF. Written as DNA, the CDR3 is TGCAGTGCTAGATCTGACACCCAGACAGGGAACACTGAAGCTTTCTTT.

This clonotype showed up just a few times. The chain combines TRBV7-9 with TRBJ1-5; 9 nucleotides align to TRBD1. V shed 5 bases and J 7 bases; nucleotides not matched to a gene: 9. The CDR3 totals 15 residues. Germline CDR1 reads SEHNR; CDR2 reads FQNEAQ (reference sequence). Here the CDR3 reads CASSNQGQGKQPQHF. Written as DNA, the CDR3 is TGTGCCAGCAGCAACCAGGGACAGGGAAAACAGCCCCAGCATTTT.

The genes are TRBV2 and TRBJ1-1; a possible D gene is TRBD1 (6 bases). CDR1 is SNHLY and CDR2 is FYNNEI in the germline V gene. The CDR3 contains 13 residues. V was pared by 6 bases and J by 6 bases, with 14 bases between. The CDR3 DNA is TGTGCCAGCAGCCACAGGGAGATCCCTGAAGCTTTCTTT. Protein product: CASSHREIPEAFF.

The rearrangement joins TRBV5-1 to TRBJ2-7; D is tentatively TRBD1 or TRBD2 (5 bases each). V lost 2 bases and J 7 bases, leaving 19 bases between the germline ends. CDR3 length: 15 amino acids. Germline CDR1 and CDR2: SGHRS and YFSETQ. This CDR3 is CASSFTTERSREQYF. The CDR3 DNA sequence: TGCGCCAGCAGCTTTACGACAGAGCGGTCAAGAGAGCAGTACTTC.

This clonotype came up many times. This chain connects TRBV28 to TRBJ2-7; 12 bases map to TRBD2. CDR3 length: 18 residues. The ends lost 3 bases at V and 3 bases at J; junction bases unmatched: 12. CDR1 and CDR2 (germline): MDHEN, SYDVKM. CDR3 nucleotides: TGTGCCAGCAGTTTTCCCGGCCCCGGACTAGCGGGAAACTACGAGCAGTACTTC. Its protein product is CASSFPGPGLAGNYEQYF.

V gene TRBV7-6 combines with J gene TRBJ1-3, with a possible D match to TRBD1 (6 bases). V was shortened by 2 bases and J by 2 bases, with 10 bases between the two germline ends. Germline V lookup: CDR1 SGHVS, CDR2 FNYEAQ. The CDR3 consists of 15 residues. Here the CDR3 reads CASSLRGSAGNTIYF. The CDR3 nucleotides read TGTGCCAGCAGCTTAAGGGGGAGCGCTGGAAACACCATATATTTT.